The 7 T cell receptor beta chains listed next were all sequenced from one sample in a study of cytomegalovirus exposure and HLA in healthy donors (dated by TCRdb to about 2017). The method was the immunoSEQ multiplex PCR assay. For the multiplex PCR, a mixture combining 60 forward primers for TCR Vbeta segments and 13 reverse primers for TCR Jbeta segments was used. The table comes from immuneACCESS by way of TCRdb, which keeps in-frame sequences with V and J called. Part of the clones is missing from these tables; in studies checked, under half for an unresolved V gene and the rest for unknown reasons. The sample profile shows 310,000 or so clones; roughly 89% of them were found once. Approximately 2.2% of the sample belongs to the ten largest clones. Sequenced: PBMCs. The receptors originated from a young woman in good health and CMV-seronegative.

The chain carries TRBV7-9 and TRBJ2-5; 11 bases are a match to TRBD1. The end of the DNA is better explained by TRBJ2-7, so the J call may be wrong. Germline assignment: CDR1 SEHNR and CDR2 FQNEAQ (reference sequence). The CDR3 is 15 amino acids. Here the CDR3 reads CASSLGGQGAYEQYF. CDR3 coding DNA: TGTGCCAGCAGCTTAGGAGGACAGGGGGCGTACGAGCAGTACTTC.

The chain carries TRBV9 and TRBJ2-5, with TRBD2 matching 8 bases. The DNA matches TRBJ2-7 better at its end, which makes the J call doubtful. The germline V gene has CDR1 SGDLS and CDR2 YYNGEE. CDR3 length: 14 residues. CDR3 region: CASSEDGGDYEQYF. The DNA of the CDR3 is TGTGCCAGCAGCGAGGACGGGGGGGACTACGAGCAGTACTTC.

This rearrangement joins TRBV7-9 to TRBJ1-2; perhaps TRBD1 as D (6 bases). Deletions cut 5 bases from V and 3 bases from J, with 19 bases between. The CDR3 length is 16 residues. Germline V gene lookup returns CDR1 SEHNR and CDR2 FQNEAQ (reference sequence). The CDR3 bases are TGTGCCAGCAGCCGACATGTGCAGGGGCTCCACTATGGCTACACCTTC. It yields the protein CASSRHVQGLHYGYTF.

V usage is TRBV18 and J usage is TRBJ1-1; possibly TRBD1 for D (5 bases). The CDR3 is 13 residues long. The germline V gene encodes CDR1 KGHSH and CDR2 LQKENI. Trimming took 6 bases from V and 7 from J, leaving 15 bases between them. The CDR3 region has the DNA TGTGCCAGCTCCCAAGGGGCAGCCAATGAAGCTTTCTTT. Translated: CASSQGAANEAFF.

This CDR3 reads CATSRDTGVTGNTIYF. CDR3 DNA: TGTGCCACCAGCAGAGATACAGGGGTGACAGGAAACACCATATATTTT. The chain is built from TRBV15 and TRBJ1-3; TRBD1 aligns across 7 bases. Germline assignment: CDR1 LNHNV and CDR2 YYDKDF (reference sequence). CDR3 length: 16 residues. Trimming at V came to 0 bases and at J to 4 bases, leaving 6 bases not matched to a gene.

This clone was observed a few times. A read error may produce the germline difference seen at one junction end. The rearrangement joins TRBV7-9 to TRBJ2-7, with 9 bases fitting TRBD2. Per the germline V gene, CDR1 is SEHNR and CDR2 is FQNEAQ (reference sequence). The CDR3 spans 16 residues. The CDR3, as DNA: TGTTCCAGCAGCTTAAGGGCTAGCGGGGTCTCCTACGAGCAGTACTTC. Its translation is CSSSLRASGVSYEQYF. The whole variable domain, filled in from reference TRBV7-9 and TRBJ2-7, reads DTGVSQNPRHKITKRGQNVTFRCDPISEHNRLYWYRQTLGQGPEFLTYFQNEAQLEKSRLLSDRFSAERPKGSFSTLEIQRTEQGDSAMYLCSSSLRASGVSYEQYFGPGTRLTVT.

The chain couples TRBV19 to TRBJ1-2, with no clear D. This CDR3 has 16 residues. V gave up 5 bases and J gave up 2 bases, with 18 bases separating them. Per germline, CDR1 LNHDA and CDR2 SQIVND (reference sequence). The CDR3 spells CASSPAWPTRNYGYTF. CDR3 DNA sequence: TGTGCCAGTAGTCCGGCATGGCCGACAAGGAACTATGGCTACACCTTC.